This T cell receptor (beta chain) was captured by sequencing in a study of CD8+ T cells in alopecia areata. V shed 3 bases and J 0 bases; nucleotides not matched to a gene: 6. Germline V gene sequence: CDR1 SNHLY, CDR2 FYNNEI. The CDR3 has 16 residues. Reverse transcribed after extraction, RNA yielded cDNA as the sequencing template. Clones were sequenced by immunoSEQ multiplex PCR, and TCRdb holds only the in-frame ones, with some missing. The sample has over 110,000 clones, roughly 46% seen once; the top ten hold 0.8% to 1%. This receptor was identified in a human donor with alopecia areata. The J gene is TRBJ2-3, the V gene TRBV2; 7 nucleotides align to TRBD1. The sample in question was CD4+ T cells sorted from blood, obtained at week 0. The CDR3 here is CASSDGQATSTDTQYF. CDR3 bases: TGTGCCAGCAGTGACGGACAGGCCACTAGCACAGATACGCAGTATTTT.